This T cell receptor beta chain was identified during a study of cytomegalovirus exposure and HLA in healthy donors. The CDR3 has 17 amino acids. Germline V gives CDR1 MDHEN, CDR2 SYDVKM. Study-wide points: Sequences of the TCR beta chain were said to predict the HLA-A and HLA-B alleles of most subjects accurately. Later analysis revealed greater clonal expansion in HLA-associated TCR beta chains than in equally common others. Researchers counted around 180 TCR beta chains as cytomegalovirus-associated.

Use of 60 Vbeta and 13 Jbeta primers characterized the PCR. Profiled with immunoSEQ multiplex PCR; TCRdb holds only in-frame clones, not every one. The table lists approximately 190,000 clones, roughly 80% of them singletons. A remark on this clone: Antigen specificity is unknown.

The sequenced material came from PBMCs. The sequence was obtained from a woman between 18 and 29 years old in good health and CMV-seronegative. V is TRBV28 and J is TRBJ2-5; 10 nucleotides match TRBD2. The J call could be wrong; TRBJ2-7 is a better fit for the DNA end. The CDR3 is CASSLLKASGRVYEQYF. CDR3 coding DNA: TGTGCCAGCAGTTTACTCAAGGCTAGCGGGAGAGTTTACGAGCAGTACTTC.